The sequence of this T cell receptor (beta chain) was determined in a study of graft-versus-host responses after intestinal transplantation. Study in general: Every one of the recipients received anti-thymocyte globulin induction and afterwards took tacrolimus and steroids for 3 to 4 years. Study observations and caveats: GvH clones were identified in recipient marrow, with some first appearing in ileum or blood. Those patients showing graft-donor T cell macrochimerism displayed high graft-versus-host to host-versus-graft clonal ratios in allografts.

The study plated about 200,000 CFSE-labeled responders with about 200,000 irradiated, violet-dye-labeled stimulators. Libraries were prepared by immunoSEQ multiplex PCR; TCRdb keeps only in-frame clonotypes and omits some of them. The table records 9,500 to 15,000 clones, 35% of them present only once. The starting material was alloreactive CD8+ T cells from a mixed lymphocyte reaction culture, obtained before intestinal transplant. Noted subset: CFSE-low proliferating T cells sorted from approximately 6-day pre-transplant mixed lymphocyte reaction (GvH or HvG direction). The receptor was isolated from a human patient who received an intestinal transplant.

CDR3 sequence (DNA): TGTGCCAGCAGCGCCAGGGGGGTAGAAAGCTCCTACGAGCAGTACTTC. Encoded protein: CASSARGVESSYEQYF. The chain is built from TRBV4-2 and TRBJ2-7, with D maybe TRBD1 (7 bases). CDR1 is LGHNA and CDR2 is YNFKEQ in the germline V gene. The CDR3 is made up of 16 amino acids. Trimming removed 5 bases at V and 0 bases at J, with 17 bases between.